The 29 T cell receptor beta chains below were found in one sample sequenced in a study of identical twins. Each CDR3 protein is one row after TCRdb ran MiXCR on the 5' RACE reads. The sample shows approximately 890,000 distinct CDR3 sequences, over 9% of them seen only once. The same sample was also used in a study of yellow fever vaccine responses in identical twins.

The specimen was PBMCs. All receptors derive from a young woman in good health.

This chain links TRBV9 with TRBJ2-1, with 10 bases fitting TRBD1. With 4 bases clipped from V and 15 bases from J, the junction kept 7 bases outside the gene matches. CDR3 size: 12 residues. The germline V gene has CDR1 SGDLS and CDR2 YYNGEE. CDR3 in DNA: TGTGCCAGCAGCCCGGGACAGGGGCCTCGGTTCTTC. Translation: CASSPGQGPRFF.

This clonotype was detected ten times or more. The V gene is TRBV6-5, the J gene TRBJ2-1; 9 nucleotides line up with TRBD1. The CDR3 is made up of 15 amino acids. Germline trimming cut 2 bases from V and 7 bases from J; bases unmatched to any gene: 6. Germline V gives CDR1 MNHEY, CDR2 SVGAGI. The CDR3 region is CASSYGGTGKNEQFF. Written as DNA, the CDR3 is TGTGCCAGCAGTTACGGGGGGACAGGGAAGAATGAGCAGTTCTTC.

The chain employs TRBV7-6 and TRBJ1-1; TRBD1 matches 7 bases. Losses at the gene ends were 4 bases for V and 5 bases for J; bases not matched to a gene: 4. The length of the CDR3 is 13 residues. Germline lookup yields CDR1 SGHVS and CDR2 FNYEAQ. For the CDR3, the DNA is TGTGCCAGCAGCTCGACAGGGCGTACTGAAGCTTTCTTT. This encodes CASSSTGRTEAFF.

This clonotype was observed a few times. V usage is TRBV28 and J usage is TRBJ2-7; 12 bases fit TRBD2. V lost 6 bases, J lost 1 base, and 10 bases stayed unmatched. There are 17 residues in the CDR3. Germline-derived CDR1 and CDR2 are MDHEN and SYDVKM. In DNA, the CDR3 is TGTGCCAGCAGCCGGGGACTAGCGGGCGTGAGGTCCTACGAGCAGTACTTC. As protein: CASSRGLAGVRSYEQYF.

The chain recombines TRBV28 with TRBJ2-1; maybe TRBD1 (5 bases). Germline loops: CDR1 MDHEN, CDR2 SYDVKM. The V and J ends lost 6 bases and 9 bases respectively, with 15 bases between them. There are 13 residues in the CDR3. The CDR3 DNA sequence: TGTGCCAGCAGGGTAGGGCATAGGGGTGAGCAGTTCTTC. Protein product: CASRVGHRGEQFF.

There are many counts of this clonotype. The chain has TRBV15 and TRBJ2-1, with 7 bases matching TRBD2. This CDR3 spans 17 amino acids. The germline gives CDR1 LNHNV, CDR2 YYDKDF (reference sequence). V was pared by 1 base and J by 8 bases, with 14 bases of the junction left unmatched. The CDR3 DNA reads as TGTGCCACCAGCAGAGGAGGAACGGGAGGAGAAGCCCATGAGCAGTTCTTC. It codes for CATSRGGTGGEAHEQFF.

This chain connects TRBV5-4 to TRBJ2-3; 7 nucleotides align to TRBD2. CDR1 is SGHNT, CDR2 YYREEE, per germline (reference sequence). The CDR3 has 13 amino acids. The trim removed 4 bases at V and 6 bases at J, leaving 5 bases unmatched. CDR3 residues: CASSTGLGDTQYF. In DNA, the CDR3 is TGTGCCAGCAGCACCGGACTAGGGGATACGCAGTATTTT.

V gene TRBV10-3 combines with J gene TRBJ1-1; a possible D gene is TRBD1 (6 bases). This CDR3 is built from 13 residues. The germline V gene has CDR1 ENHRY and CDR2 SYGVKD. Trimming shortened V by 3 bases and J by 6 bases, and 11 bases separated the two germline ends. This CDR3 is CAISDRGYPEAFF. The CDR3 DNA is TGTGCCATCAGTGACAGGGGCTACCCTGAAGCTTTCTTT.

This rearrangement joins TRBV5-1 to TRBJ1-2; weak D call: TRBD1 (5 bases). Germline V gives CDR1 SGHRS, CDR2 YFSETQ. CDR3 length equals 19 residues. The V and J ends lost 2 bases and 1 base respectively, with 24 bases between them. The CDR3 protein is CASSFSPSGRTEINYGYTF. CDR3 sequence (DNA): TGCGCCAGCAGCTTTTCCCCTTCGGGACGCACGGAAATTAACTATGGCTACACCTTC.

The V call is TRBV2, the J call TRBJ2-2, with 10 bases identical to TRBD2. V shed 3 bases and J 1 base; nucleotides not matched to a gene: 8. Per the germline V gene, CDR1 is SNHLY and CDR2 is FYNNEI. CDR3 length: 18 residues. The CDR3 nucleotides are TGTGCCAGCAGTGATGCTAGCGGGAGTGGCGGGAACACCGGGGAGCTGTTTTTT. Its translation: CASSDASGSGGNTGELFF.

This chain connects TRBV20-1 to TRBJ1-2, with a possible D match to TRBD1 (6 bases). Trimming removed 1 base from V and 6 bases from J, with 21 bases in between. CDR1 and CDR2 (germline): DFQATT, SNEGSKA (reference sequence). The CDR3 totals 16 residues. The CDR3 loop is CSARAPDRTAWDGYTF. In DNA, the CDR3 is TGCAGTGCTAGAGCCCCCGACAGGACAGCCTGGGATGGCTACACCTTC.

Only a few counts were recorded for this clonotype. The V call is TRBV12-3 or TRBV12-4, the J call TRBJ2-3; D is possibly TRBD1 or TRBD2 (5 bases each). V was cut by 6 bases and J by 0 bases, with 16 bases left in between. The CDR3 spans 16 residues. CDR3 protein: CASRPPGSYSTDTQYF. The CDR3 DNA is TGTGCCAGCAGGCCCCCAGGGAGCTATAGCACAGATACGCAGTATTTT.

There are a few counts of this clonotype. This sequence joins TRBV5-5 and TRBJ2-1; D is perhaps TRBD1 (6 bases). The V gene's germline CDR1 is SGHKS and CDR2 YYEKEE (reference sequence). This CDR3 is 15 amino acids long. Trimming left V 3 bases short and J 7 bases short, with 17 bases between. CDR3 sequence reads: CASSWSGAFFNEQFF. Here the CDR3 DNA reads TGTGCCAGCAGCTGGTCAGGGGCGTTTTTTAATGAGCAGTTCTTC.

The chain uses TRBV5-5 and TRBJ2-3; 13 bases fit TRBD2. CDR1 and CDR2 from the germline V gene are SGHKS and YYEKEE (reference sequence). Losses at the gene ends were 2 bases for V and 6 bases for J; bases not matched to a gene: 6. The CDR3 contains 16 residues. The CDR3 region is CASSFRTSGRMDTQYF. CDR3 DNA sequence: TGTGCCAGCAGCTTCCGGACTAGCGGGAGAATGGATACGCAGTATTTT.

The sample holds a few counts of this clonotype. The CDR3 here is CASSEAGTSYNEQFF. The CDR3 region has the DNA TGTGCCAGCAGTGAAGCGGGGACTTCCTACAATGAGCAGTTCTTC. The chain joins TRBV2 to TRBJ2-1; D is possibly TRBD2 (6 bases). CDR3 length equals 15 residues. The germline V gene has CDR1 SNHLY and CDR2 FYNNEI. The ends were cut back, 0 bases at V and 1 base at J, with 7 bases in the middle.

This chain connects TRBV5-6 to TRBJ2-7; 12 bases map to TRBD2. The CDR3 has 18 residues. With V trimmed by 4 bases and J by 4 bases, 15 bases remained unmatched. CDR1 and CDR2 (germline): SGHDT, YYEEEE. CDR3 sequence reads: CASSKYGLLAGGSYEQYF. CDR3 bases: TGTGCCAGCAGCAAATATGGGCTACTAGCGGGAGGTTCTTACGAGCAGTACTTC.

This clonotype occurred a few times. The CDR3 sequence: CASSLTVSNNEQFF. The CDR3 DNA is TGTGCCAGCAGTTTAACAGTTTCTAACAATGAGCAGTTCTTC. J is TRBJ2-1 and V is TRBV12-3 or TRBV12-4; no clear D. The V end lost 2 bases, the J end lost 5 bases, and 10 bases lay between the germline ends. The CDR3 contains 14 residues.

This clonotype was seen only a few times. The chain recombines TRBV7-2 with TRBJ2-5; D may be TRBD2 (6 bases). Germline lookup yields CDR1 SGHTA and CDR2 FQGNSA. The CDR3 covers 15 residues. V lost 0 bases and J lost 4, with 12 bases in between. The CDR3 loop is CASSLASVGGETQYF. CDR3 nucleotide sequence: TGTGCCAGCAGCTTAGCTAGCGTGGGGGGAGAGACCCAGTACTTC.

In its sample, this clonotype was seen many times. V gene TRBV6-5 combines with J gene TRBJ2-7; 9 nucleotides match TRBD1. CDR3 length: 15 amino acids. Germline assignment: CDR1 MNHEY and CDR2 SVGAGI. J was trimmed by 4 bases and V by 0 bases; bases with no gene match: 4. CDR3 residues: CASSYSGTGSYEQYF. The CDR3, as DNA: TGTGCCAGCAGTTACTCCGGGACAGGGAGTTACGAGCAGTACTTC.

This clonotype has a count of ten or more. CDR3 sequence reads: CAISVASGGYNEQFF. CDR3 DNA sequence: TGTGCCATCAGTGTCGCTAGCGGGGGTTACAATGAGCAGTTCTTC. The chain joins TRBV10-3 to TRBJ2-1, with 10 bases aligning to TRBD2. With 4 bases clipped from V and 4 bases from J, the junction kept 4 bases outside the gene matches. The CDR3 is 15 amino acids. Per germline, CDR1 ENHRY and CDR2 SYGVKD.

This chain uses TRBV20-1 with TRBJ2-4; 7 bases match TRBD2. In germline, CDR1 is DFQATT, CDR2 SNEGSKA (reference sequence). V gave up 6 bases and J gave up 6 bases; unmatched junction bases: 14. This CDR3 is built from 15 residues. The CDR3 bases are TGCAGTGCAGCTCCGGTCGGGGGGTCGCTAAACATTCAGTACTTC. This gives the protein CSAAPVGGSLNIQYF.

This clonotype was seen only a few times. This chain connects TRBV20-1 to TRBJ1-1, with a tentative D call TRBD1 (5 bases). The CDR3 is 11 amino acids. V was clipped by 7 bases and J by 1 base, with 7 bases between them. Germline assignment: CDR1 DFQATT and CDR2 SNEGSKA (reference sequence). Here the CDR3 DNA reads TGCAGTGGGGACGAGAACACTGAAGCTTTCTTT. Residues: CSGDENTEAFF.

There are many counts of this clonotype. CDR3 loop: CASRTLTLAGNYEQYF. The CDR3 DNA sequence: TGTGCCAGCAGGACCCTGACCTTAGCGGGAAACTACGAGCAGTACTTC. The V gene is TRBV28, the J gene TRBJ2-7; TRBD2 matches 8 bases. Germline CDR1 MDHEN, CDR2 SYDVKM. J gave up 3 bases and V 6 bases, and 13 bases lay outside the gene matches. The CDR3 consists of 16 residues.

This clonotype was seen only a few times. The J gene is TRBJ2-5, the V gene TRBV10-3; tentatively, D is TRBD2 (5 bases). Trimming removed 0 bases from V and 5 bases from J, with 16 bases in between. Germline CDR1 is ENHRY and CDR2 is SYGVKD. This CDR3 has 16 residues. CDR3 sequence (DNA): TGTGCCATCAGTGAGTCAGGACCGGGATATAGGGAGACCCAGTACTTC. Translating gives CAISESGPGYRETQYF.

The chain has TRBV10-2 and TRBJ1-2, with a possible D match to TRBD1 (6 bases). Germline assignment: CDR1 WSHSY and CDR2 SAAADI. CDR3 length: 14 amino acids. V was trimmed by 4 bases and J by 6 bases, leaving 15 bases between them. DNA for the CDR3: TGCGCCAGCAGTGCTTACAGGGTGGGGAATGGCTACACCTTC. The encoded protein is CASSAYRVGNGYTF.

The chain recombines TRBV15 with TRBJ2-3, with 14 bases that match TRBD2. The CDR3 length is 18 residues. CDR1 is LNHNV and CDR2 is YYDKDF in the germline V gene (reference sequence). Germline trimming cut 2 bases from V and 1 base from J; bases unmatched to any gene: 5. CDR3 coding DNA: TGTGCCACCAGCAGACCCAAGACTAGCGGGAGGGGCACAGATACGCAGTATTTT. It translates to CATSRPKTSGRGTDTQYF.

This clonotype showed up many times. The rearrangement uses TRBV9 and TRBJ1-1, with D uncertain. The CDR3 extends over 13 amino acids. The germline V gene encodes CDR1 SGDLS and CDR2 YYNGEE. Trimming removed 0 bases at V and 3 bases at J, with 6 bases between. CDR3 coding DNA: TGTGCCAGCAGCGTAGGGCCGGACACTGAAGCTTTCTTT. Protein product: CASSVGPDTEAFF.

V is TRBV6-5 and J is TRBJ2-3; the D call may be TRBD1 or TRBD2 (5 bases each). The CDR3 is made up of 15 amino acids. Trimming stripped 0 bases from V and 0 bases from J, with 7 bases between. Germline loops: CDR1 MNHEY, CDR2 SVGAGI. CDR3 in amino acids: CASSYSRDSTDTQYF. The CDR3, as DNA: TGTGCCAGCAGTTACTCGAGGGACAGCACAGATACGCAGTATTTT.

This clonotype was picked up a small number of times. This sequence joins TRBV3-1 and TRBJ2-5; TRBD1 matches at 8 bases. Germline CDR1 reads LGHDT; CDR2 reads YNNKEL (reference sequence). With 6 bases clipped from V and 5 bases from J, the junction kept 8 bases outside the gene matches. The CDR3 contains 14 residues. The CDR3: CASSRTGQFETQYF. The CDR3 DNA is TGTGCCAGCAGTCGGACAGGGCAGTTCGAGACCCAGTACTTC.